This T cell receptor (beta chain) was found in a study of metastatic and nonmetastatic thyroid tumors (dated by TCRdb to the early 2020s). Notes on the research overall: Repertoires from peripheral blood and from tumor or nodule tissue samples of malignant and benign thyroid patients were compared.

No patient had received any treatment before thyroid surgery. Patient clinical samples collected from the early 2010s to the late 2010s were retrospectively analysed using T-cell receptor beta sequencing. This clone was recorded at least ten times. No antigen is known for it. No much larger clone is present one base from it, and per-base qualities are unavailable. Study-wide conclusions, independent of this receptor: TCR beta diversity was reported as significantly higher in malignant tumors than in benign nodules, in both blood and tumor samples.

Library prep was done by PCR. The instrument given in TCRdb is Illumina HiSeq 4000. High-throughput sequencing was used to profile the CDR3 region of the TCR beta-chain in every patient. The study's own analysis went as follows. A classifier to discriminate distant-metastatic papillary thyroid cancer patients was built from CDR3 differences across clinicopathological groups. The Shannon index was used to measure repertoire diversity, and the Morisita-Horn index was used to measure how similar tumor and blood repertoires were. The public reads were reanalyzed by TCRdb: fastp trimming at Q25, MiXCR alignment, in-frame beta chains only. TCRdb, rather than the study authors, made the V and J calls. This sample gives some 40,000 clones in total; under 20% of them show up just once. Together, the top ten hold roughly 13% of the sample. This receptor was taken from a female donor with papillary thyroid cancer or a benign thyroid nodule (not recorded which). Some clones in this sample may be carry-over from other donors' samples. The specimen sequenced was tumor tissue.

CDR3 loop: CASSLGLARSYEQYF. The DNA sequence reads TGTGCCAGCAGTTTAGGGCTAGCGAGGTCCTACGAGCAGTACTTC. In this chain, TRBV28 is recombined with TRBJ2-7; a tentative D call is TRBD2 (6 bases match). CDR1 and CDR2 are read off the germline V gene as MDHEN and SYDVKM. V is shortened by 2 bases, J by 1 base, and the region joining them spans 12 bases. The CDR3, cysteine through phenylalanine, is 15 amino acids long. The kept DNA is CDR3 alone, 45 bases in frame from the first base.